This T cell receptor (beta chain) emerged from a study of regulatory T cells in long-lasting Graves disease. Study-wide points: There were preferences for TRBV28, TRBJ1-2 and TRBJ2-5 in persistent disease. Graves' patients with persistent disease showed TCR diversity lower than patients newly diagnosed.

This clonotype was seen a single time. The antigen remains unidentified. One end of the junction fails to match germline, which may point to a read error. CDR3 length: 13 residues. Looked up from germline, CDR1 is DFQATT and CDR2 is SNEGSKA (reference sequence). The time point denotes: persistent/refractory GD, antithyroid drugs over 5 years with positive TRAb. PBMC-extracted RNA yielded the TCR library. Under American Thyroid Association guidelines, Graves' disease was diagnosed. CDR3-region Arm-PCR and iRepertoire HTBI primers produced the TCR beta libraries. TCRdb passed the multiplex PCR reads through MiXCR, listing each CDR3 protein once. In the table there are about 400,000 distinct CDR3 sequences, more than 20% of which are singletons.

Material: peripheral blood mononuclear cells (PBMCs), obtained when the disease was refractory, from a patient treated with antithyroid drugs. The rearrangement joins TRBV20-1 to TRBJ1-5, with 7 bases matching TRBD1. This receptor was taken from a female donor with Graves disease. CDR3 residues: CSARTGQNRPQHF. CDR3 in DNA: TGCAGTGCTAGGACAGGGCAGAATCGGCCCCAGCATTTT.